The 21 T cell receptor beta chains below all came from one sample that was sequenced in a study of T cells in Graves' hyperthyroidism and ophthalmopathy (dated by TCRdb to the late 2010s). Library preparation used multiplex PCR. Reads for this sample came from an Illumina HiSeq 2000. TCR beta CDR3 regions were amplified from RNA transcripts. For the first round of RT-PCR on the TCR CDR3, the HTBI primer set was used together with the Qiagen OneStep RT-PCR kit. The raw public reads went through TCRdb reprocessing: fastp at Q25, MiXCR clone calling, in-frame beta chains kept. Every CDR3 protein is listed once, alongside the most common genes and DNA of its rows. The sample has 550,000 to 700,000 distinct CDR3 sequences on record, 14% to 15% of them singletons. 3.5% to 4.5% of the sample goes to the ten largest clones. Sequencing was carried out using blood. The receptors here all came from a woman aged 40 to 50 with Graves' ophthalmopathy.

This chain connects TRBV11-3 to TRBJ2-2; possibly TRBD2 for D (5 bases). This CDR3 has 14 amino acids. Trimming pared 5 bases from V and 7 bases from J, leaving 14 bases between. CDR1 SGHNT and CDR2 YENEEA come from the germline V gene. The CDR3 is CASSPYGSSGELFF. CDR3 nucleotides: TGTGCCAGCAGCCCATATGGGAGTAGCGGGGAGCTGTTTTTT.

In its sample, this clonotype was seen many times. This rearrangement joins TRBV28 to TRBJ1-2; D is undetermined. This CDR3 comprises 14 residues. Germline CDR1 and CDR2: MDHEN and SYDVKM. V lost 3 bases and J 0 bases, leaving 8 bases between the germline ends. CDR3 loop: CASSFDTANYGYTF. The CDR3 DNA reads as TGTGCCAGCAGTTTTGACACCGCTAACTATGGCTACACCTTC.

Only a few counts were recorded for this clonotype. A much larger clone lies one base from this, so it may be a read error. The rearrangement uses TRBV7-3 and TRBJ2-5; TRBD2 aligns across 12 bases. This CDR3 spans 15 amino acids. The V segment lost 5 bases and the J segment 4 bases; nucleotides outside the gene matches: 5. CDR1 is SGHTA and CDR2 is FQGTGA in the germline V gene. The CDR3 nucleotides are TGTGCCAGCAGCCGAACGGGACTAGCGGGAGAGACCCAGTACTTC. Protein: CASSRTGLAGETQYF.

This clonotype was recorded many times. V is TRBV28 and J is TRBJ2-2; no firm D call. The CDR3 loop spans 16 amino acids. Germline V gene lookup returns CDR1 MDHEN and CDR2 SYDVKM. V lost 3 bases and J 0 bases, leaving 11 bases between the germline ends. CDR3 bases: TGTGCCAGCAGTTTGATTACAGCCGCGAACACCGGGGAGCTGTTTTTT. Translated, it gives CASSLITAANTGELFF. Drawing the rest from reference TRBV28 and TRBJ2-2, the complete variable domain is DVKVTQSSRYLVKRTGEKVFLECVQDMDHENMFWYRQDPGLGLRLIYFSYDVKMKEKGDIPEGYSVSREKKERFSLILESASTNQTSMYLCASSLITAANTGELFFGEGSRLTVL.

This clonotype was recorded at least ten times. This chain uses TRBV10-3 with TRBJ2-7; D uncertain. Germline-derived CDR1 and CDR2 are ENHRY and SYGVKD. The CDR3 is 13 amino acids. V dropped 2 bases and J dropped 4 bases, with 9 bases sitting between them. In DNA, the CDR3 is TGTGCCATCAGTGAGCCGTCGGGTTACGAGCAGTACTTC. It is translated as CAISEPSGYEQYF.

This clonotype was detected ten times or more. V usage is TRBV9 and J usage is TRBJ1-1; D gene unclear. Trimming pared 0 bases from V and 5 bases from J, leaving 17 bases between. The CDR3 consists of 16 residues. CDR1 is SGDLS and CDR2 is YYNGEE in the germline V gene. Written as DNA, the CDR3 is TGTGCCAGCAGCGTAGGTACGAAACAGCCGAGGACTGAAGCTTTCTTT. Protein product: CASSVGTKQPRTEAFF.

This clonotype has ten or more counts. This chain connects TRBV2 to TRBJ2-4; D not resolved. With 1 base removed from V and 3 bases from J, the gap between germline ends came to 13 bases. CDR3 size: 16 residues. Per the germline V gene, CDR1 is SNHLY and CDR2 is FYNNEI. Here the CDR3 DNA reads TGTGCCAGCAGTGAAGAATCCGTACACTTCAAAAACATTCAGTACTTC. Amino acid sequence: CASSEESVHFKNIQYF. The complete variable domain, with remaining parts taken from reference TRBV2 and TRBJ2-4, reads EPEVTQTPSHQVTQMGQEVILRCVPISNHLYFYWYRQILGQKVEFLVSFYNNEISEKSEIFDDQFSVERPDGSNFTLKIRSTKLEDSAMYFCASSEESVHFKNIQYFGAGTRLSVL.

This clonotype showed up many times. Mismatch with germline at one junction end may stem from a read error. V is TRBV4-1 and J is TRBJ2-7; 8 positions match TRBD2. This CDR3 region has 15 residues. CDR1 is MGHRA and CDR2 is YSYEKL in the germline V gene. This chain's CDR3 is CASSQVTSGTYEQYF. The CDR3 nucleotides read TGTGCCAGCAGCCAAGTTACTAGCGGTACCTACGAGCAGTACTTC.

The V gene is TRBV5-1, the J gene TRBJ2-7; TRBD1 matches at 7 bases. The germline gives CDR1 SGHRS, CDR2 YFSETQ. This CDR3 comprises 15 residues. V shed 0 bases, J shed 4 bases, and the junction held 7 bases outside the gene matches. The CDR3: CASSLEAGQAYEQYF. Written as DNA, the CDR3 is TGCGCCAGCAGCTTGGAAGCAGGACAGGCTTACGAGCAGTACTTC.

This clonotype was observed at least ten times. This chain uses TRBV28 with TRBJ2-7, with 9 bases lining up with TRBD1. Trimming at V came to 7 bases and at J to 7 bases, leaving 11 bases not matched to a gene. In germline, CDR1 is MDHEN, CDR2 SYDVKM. This CDR3 region has 14 residues. The CDR3 here is CASNIRDRVWEQYF. The CDR3 DNA follows: TGTGCCAGCAACATCCGGGACAGGGTGTGGGAGCAGTACTTC. The whole variable domain, remainder taken from reference TRBV28 and TRBJ2-7, is DVKVTQSSRYLVKRTGEKVFLECVQDMDHENMFWYRQDPGLGLRLIYFSYDVKMKEKGDIPEGYSVSREKKERFSLILESASTNQTSMYLCASNIRDRVWEQYFGPGTRLTVT.

In its sample, this clonotype was seen many times. J is TRBJ2-4 and V is TRBV7-2, with 7 bases matching TRBD1. Germline CDR1 and CDR2: SGHTA and FQGNSA. V lost 1 base to trimming and J lost 9 bases; unmatched junction nucleotides: 3. CDR3 length: 13 residues. The CDR3 DNA follows: TGTGCCAGCAGCTTAGAGGGGGCCACCATTCAGTACTTC. Protein product: CASSLEGATIQYF.

The chain recombines TRBV3-1 with TRBJ2-7; 8 nucleotides line up with TRBD2. Germline V gives CDR1 LGHDT, CDR2 YNNKEL (reference sequence). This CDR3 has 16 residues. The V and J ends lost 0 bases and 4 bases, in that order; junction bases with no gene match: 8. CDR3 amino acids: CASSQEKAGDAYEQYF. The CDR3 DNA sequence: TGTGCCAGCAGCCAAGAAAAAGCGGGAGACGCTTACGAGCAGTACTTC.

The J gene is TRBJ1-5, the V gene TRBV28; 9 bases fit TRBD1. The V and J ends lost 2 bases and 2 bases, in that order; junction bases with no gene match: 13. Germline CDR1 MDHEN, CDR2 SYDVKM. This CDR3 spans 19 amino acids. The chain's CDR3 is CASSLVFDRGKEGNQPQHF. The CDR3 DNA follows: TGTGCCAGCAGTTTAGTCTTTGACAGGGGGAAGGAGGGCAATCAGCCCCAGCATTTT.

V and J are TRBV5-1 and TRBJ2-5; D ambiguous. This CDR3 region has 15 residues. The V and J ends lost 4 bases and 4 bases respectively, with 17 bases between them. CDR1 SGHRS and CDR2 YFSETQ come from the germline V gene. The CDR3 DNA sequence: TGCGCCAGCAGCCCCGGATCCCAGAGGCTAGAGACCCAGTACTTC. It specifies CASSPGSQRLETQYF.

This clonotype has a handful of counts. A much larger clone sits a single nucleotide away, making a read error possible. This chain joins TRBV20-1 and TRBJ1-2; a weak D match, TRBD1 (5 bases). Germline-derived CDR1 and CDR2 are DFQATT and SNEGSKA (reference sequence). Trimming shortened V by 6 bases and J by 8 bases, and 19 bases separated the two germline ends. The CDR3 spans 13 residues. The CDR3 reads CSAVTRGAWGYTF. The CDR3 region has the DNA TGCAGTGCCGTCACCCGAGGGGCGTGGGGCTACACCTTC.

This chain joins TRBV7-9 and TRBJ2-7; TRBD2 matches at 7 bases. The CDR3 spans 15 residues. V dropped 0 bases and J dropped 2; count of bases not matched to a gene: 4. Germline V gene sequence: CDR1 SEHNR, CDR2 FQNEAQ (reference sequence). In DNA form, the CDR3 reads TGTGCCAGCAGCTTAGCGTCTAGCGGCACCTACGAGCAGTACTTC. Protein sequence: CASSLASSGTYEQYF. Full variable domain (missing parts from reference TRBV7-9 and TRBJ2-7): DTGVSQNPRHKITKRGQNVTFRCDPISEHNRLYWYRQTLGQGPEFLTYFQNEAQLEKSRLLSDRFSAERPKGSFSTLEIQRTEQGDSAMYLCASSLASSGTYEQYFGPGTRLTVT.

This chain joins TRBV6-1 and TRBJ1-1; no definite D call. The CDR3 is 12 residues long. V was clipped by 7 bases and J by 5 bases, with 11 bases between them. CDR1 is MNHNS and CDR2 is SASEGT in the germline V gene. CDR3: CASTIQQTEAFF. As DNA, the CDR3 is TGTGCCAGCACAATACAGCAAACTGAAGCTTTCTTT.

The chain employs TRBV6-5 and TRBJ1-3; TRBD1 agrees at 8 bases. V lost 2 bases to trimming and J lost 2 bases; unmatched junction nucleotides: 2. CDR1 and CDR2 from the germline V gene are MNHEY and SVGAGI. The CDR3 is 15 amino acids. The CDR3 DNA is TGTGCCAGCAGTTACGGACAGGGAGCTGGAAACACCATATATTTT. Its protein is CASSYGQGAGNTIYF.

The chain uses TRBV29-1 and TRBJ1-2; 8 bases map to TRBD1. Losses at the gene ends were 5 bases for V and 4 bases for J; bases not matched to a gene: 6. The CDR3 length is 13 residues. CDR1 is SQVTM, CDR2 ANQGSEA, per germline. The CDR3 DNA reads as TGCAGCGTTCAGACAGGGGCGTTCTATGGCTACACCTTC. Amino acids: CSVQTGAFYGYTF.

This clonotype was found many times. The rearrangement joins TRBV11-2 to TRBJ2-7; 12 nucleotides line up with TRBD2. The junction had 11 bases not matched to a gene; V was cut back by 5 bases and J by 6 bases. This CDR3 has 16 residues. The germline V gene encodes CDR1 SGHAT and CDR2 FQNNGV. The CDR3 coding sequence is TGTGCCAGCAGCCCGGGGACTAGCGGGCGTCTTAGCGAGCAGTACTTC. This encodes CASSPGTSGRLSEQYF.

The V and J genes are TRBV28 and TRBJ2-7, with 16 nucleotides matching TRBD2. Germline lookup yields CDR1 MDHEN and CDR2 SYDVKM. The CDR3 covers 19 residues. The ends lost 2 bases at V and 3 bases at J; junction bases unmatched: 10. The CDR3 reads CASSLKVGTSGRAFYEQYF. DNA of the CDR3: TGTGCCAGCAGTTTAAAGGTTGGGACTAGCGGGAGGGCCTTCTACGAGCAGTACTTC. The complete variable domain, with remaining parts taken from reference TRBV28 and TRBJ2-7, reads DVKVTQSSRYLVKRTGEKVFLECVQDMDHENMFWYRQDPGLGLRLIYFSYDVKMKEKGDIPEGYSVSREKKERFSLILESASTNQTSMYLCASSLKVGTSGRAFYEQYFGPGTRLTVT.